What follows are 5 T cell receptor beta chains derived from one specimen sequenced in a study of cytomegalovirus exposure and HLA in healthy donors. The primer mix had 60 Vbeta and 13 Jbeta primers. Produced via immunoSEQ multiplex PCR; TCRdb's table is partial and in-frame only. The sample shows about 190,000 clones, around nine tenths of them seen only once. Material for sequencing was PBMCs. These receptors were taken from a woman younger than 35 in good health and CMV-seronegative.

This clone appeared once. The chain employs TRBV5-1 and TRBJ1-4, with D possibly being TRBD1 (5 bases). Germline CDR1 SGHRS, CDR2 YFSETQ. V lost 4 bases and J 3 bases, leaving 13 bases between the germline ends. The CDR3 consists of 15 residues. The CDR3 region is CASSRGSGSNEKLFF. In nucleotides, the CDR3 is TGCGCCAGCAGCCGGGGGTCAGGGTCTAATGAAAAACTGTTTTTT.

This clone has just a few counts. The chain has TRBV6-5 and TRBJ1-2; 8 bases are a match to TRBD1. V lost 4 bases, J lost 8 bases, and 9 bases stayed unmatched. Germline CDR1 reads MNHEY; CDR2 reads SVGAGI. The CDR3 has 14 residues. The DNA for the CDR3 is TGTGCCAGCAGTTCATCGGACAGGGCAGGAGGCTACACCTTC. Translated: CASSSSDRAGGYTF.

The chain combines TRBV27 with TRBJ1-5; 9 bases line up with TRBD1. This CDR3 contains 16 residues. Trimming at V came to 6 bases and at J to 4 bases, leaving 10 bases not matched to a gene. Germline V lookup: CDR1 MNHEY, CDR2 SMNVEV (reference sequence). This CDR3 reads CASRGQGWRDNQPQHF. CDR3 sequence (DNA): TGTGCCAGCAGGGGACAGGGCTGGAGGGATAATCAGCCCCAGCATTTT.

The DNA of the CDR3 is TGCGCCAGCAGCTTAGGGGACAGGGACAATCAGCCCCAGCATTTT. Its protein is CASSLGDRDNQPQHF. The genes are TRBV5-1 and TRBJ1-5, with 9 bases aligning to TRBD1. In germline, CDR1 is SGHRS, CDR2 YFSETQ. V trimming: 2 bases; J trimming: 3 bases; junction bases outside the gene matches: 3. The CDR3 runs 15 residues.

The V and J genes are TRBV19 and TRBJ2-4; 8 nucleotides agree with TRBD2. V trimming: 4 bases; J trimming: 0 bases; junction bases outside the gene matches: 8. This CDR3 is built from 17 residues. Germline V gene sequence: CDR1 LNHDA, CDR2 SQIVND (reference sequence). CDR3 amino acids: CASSTDTSGIAKNIQYF. The DNA of the CDR3 is TGTGCCAGTAGTACCGACACTAGCGGAATAGCCAAAAACATTCAGTACTTC.